The rows below give T cell receptor beta chains drawn from one sample of a study of blood T cell repertoires in COVID-19. The assay was immunoSEQ multiplex PCR, and TCRdb's table has in-frame clones only and misses some. The repertoire includes about 260,000 clones, about 80% of them detected once, and over 1.5% sits in the top ten. Sequenced sample: peripheral blood. The receptors here all came from a woman aged 80 or over with acute or convalescent COVID-19. CDR3s include the opening cysteine and the closing phenylalanine or tryptophan. Each record gives: clone size, CDR3 length, J gene, V gene, D gene, CDR3 DNA, CDR3 protein. The D gene is left open where the match is weak. For some rows the clone size is stated as once, few or many, or as a class when expanded; others skip it.

size: -
length: 14
J: TRBJ2-1
V: TRBV7-2
D: -
DNA: TGTGCCAGCAGCTTAGACGACCCCCGACTTGAGCAGTTCTTC
CDR3: CASSLDDPRLEQFF

size: -
length: 16
J: TRBJ1-1
V: TRBV5-1
D: -
DNA: TGCGCCAGCAGCTTTGGGCCGGGACATCTGAACACTGAAGCTTTCTTT
CDR3: CASSFGPGHLNTEAFF

size: -
length: 16
J: TRBJ2-3
V: TRBV7-3
D: TRBD2
DNA: TGTGCCAGCAGCTCAACTAGCGGGGGAGGCACAGATACGCAGTATTTT
CDR3: CASSSTSGGGTDTQYF

size: -
length: 17
J: TRBJ2-1
V: TRBV30
D: -
DNA: TGTGCCTGGAGTGTAGGGGGACAAAGTAGCTCCTACAATGAGCAGTTCTTC
CDR3: CAWSVGGQSSSYNEQFF

size: -
length: 16
J: TRBJ2-7
V: TRBV6-1
D: TRBD2
DNA: TGTGCCAGCAGTGAATGGGCTAGCGGGTCCCTCTACGAGCAGTACTTC
CDR3: CASSEWASGSLYEQYF

size: -
length: 15
J: TRBJ1-4
V: TRBV3-1/TRBV3-2
D: TRBD1
DNA: TGTGCCAGCAGCCCTAGGACAGGGGTTGGAGAAAAACTGTTTTTT
CDR3: CASSPRTGVGEKLFF

size: -
length: 16
J: TRBJ2-1
V: TRBV7-2
D: TRBD2
DNA: TGTGCCAGCAGAAGAACGGGACTAGACTCCTACAATGAGCAGTTCTTC
CDR3: CASRRTGLDSYNEQFF

size: -
length: 15
J: TRBJ1-2
V: TRBV6-5
D: TRBD1
DNA: TGTGCCAGCAGTCCGCGGACAGGGGATGGCTATGGCTACACCTTC
CDR3: CASSPRTGDGYGYTF

size: -
length: 17
J: TRBJ2-7
V: TRBV4-2
D: TRBD1
DNA: TGTGCCAGCAGCCAAGGGTCGTCGCAGGGGGCTCGCGACGAGCAGTACTTC
CDR3: CASSQGSSQGARDEQYF

size: -
length: 15
J: TRBJ2-3
V: TRBV5-4
D: -
DNA: TGTGCCAGCAGGCGAGGGGGAGGGATAGGAGATACGCAGTATTTT
CDR3: CASRRGGGIGDTQYF

size: once
length: 16
J: TRBJ1-6
V: TRBV6-5
D: -
DNA: TGTGCCAGCAGTTACTCGTCGACTAGGTCTAATTCACCCCTCCACTTT
CDR3: CASSYSSTRSNSPLHF

size: few
length: 14
J: TRBJ1-1
V: TRBV7-9
D: -
DNA: TGTGCCAGCAGCTTGGAGACAGGCGAAACTGAAGCTTTCTTT
CDR3: CASSLETGETEAFF

size: -
length: 15
J: TRBJ2-7
V: TRBV4-3
D: TRBD2
DNA: TGCGCCAGCAGCCAAGGGACTAGCGGTCCCTACGAGCAGTACTTC
CDR3: CASSQGTSGPYEQYF

size: -
length: 16
J: TRBJ1-4
V: TRBV5-1
D: TRBD1
DNA: TGCGCCAGCAGCTTGGACCCGGGACAGGGTCGTGAAAAACTGTTTTTT
CDR3: CASSLDPGQGREKLFF

size: -
length: 16
J: TRBJ2-1
V: TRBV28
D: TRBD2
DNA: TGTGCCAGCAGTTTAGGCGGTAGCGGGAGAATCAATGAGCAGTTCTTC
CDR3: CASSLGGSGRINEQFF

size: -
length: 13
J: TRBJ1-6
V: TRBV12-3/TRBV12-4
D: TRBD1
DNA: TGTGCCAGCAGTTTGACAGGGGTTTCACCCCTCCACTTT
CDR3: CASSLTGVSPLHF

size: -
length: 17
J: TRBJ2-3
V: TRBV6-2/TRBV6-3
D: TRBD2
DNA: TGTGCCAGCAGTTCCGGGACTAGCGGGATATTGCCAGATACGCAGTATTTT
CDR3: CASSSGTSGILPDTQYF

size: -
length: 15
J: TRBJ1-2
V: TRBV28
D: TRBD1
DNA: TGTGCCAGCAGTTTAGGTGGGGACAGCAACTATGGCTACACCTTC
CDR3: CASSLGGDSNYGYTF

size: -
length: 15
J: TRBJ1-2
V: TRBV5-1
D: TRBD1
DNA: TGCGCCAGCAGCCTTGGACAGGGGGCTTACTATGGCTACACCTTC
CDR3: CASSLGQGAYYGYTF

size: once
length: 16
J: TRBJ1-1
V: TRBV10-3
D: TRBD1
DNA: TGTGCCATCAGTGAGGGTATTGGGACAGTGAACACTGAAGCTTTCTTT
CDR3: CAISEGIGTVNTEAFF

size: few
length: 18
J: TRBJ2-5
V: TRBV30
D: TRBD2
DNA: TGTGCCTGGAGTCCCGGGAGGGCCCGACTCCGAGCCCAAGAGACCCAGTACTTC
CDR3: CAWSPGRARLRAQETQYF

size: -
length: 16
J: TRBJ1-4
V: TRBV19
D: TRBD1
DNA: TGTGCCAGTAGCTCCGGACAGGGTAGGCTAGCCGAAAAACTGTTTTTT
CDR3: CASSSGQGRLAEKLFF

size: once
length: 13
J: TRBJ1-2
V: TRBV29-1
D: TRBD1
DNA: TGCAGCGACGGGACAGGGGGGACCTATGGCTACACCTTC
CDR3: CSDGTGGTYGYTF

size: once
length: 17
J: TRBJ2-1
V: TRBV24-1
D: -
DNA: TGTGCCACCAGTGATTTGTCAGCGGGTTTAACCTACAATGAGCAGTTCTTC
CDR3: CATSDLSAGLTYNEQFF

size: -
length: 14
J: TRBJ1-1
V: TRBV5-6
D: TRBD1
DNA: TGTGCCAGCAGCCGCGGGACAGTGAACACTGAAGCTTTCTTT
CDR3: CASSRGTVNTEAFF

size: -
length: 16
J: TRBJ2-1
V: TRBV24-1
D: TRBD1
DNA: TGTGCCACCCAGGACGGGACAGGTAGTACCGGCAATGAGCAGTTCTTC
CDR3: CATQDGTGSTGNEQFF

size: -
length: 16
J: TRBJ2-1
V: TRBV7-2
D: -
DNA: TGTGCCAGCAGCTTAGCGGCAGGGGGGCCCTACAATGAGCAGTTCTTC
CDR3: CASSLAAGGPYNEQFF

size: -
length: 13
J: TRBJ1-6
V: TRBV7-8
D: -
DNA: TGTGCCAGCAGCTTAGGGCAGGGTGATCCCCTCCACTTT
CDR3: CASSLGQGDPLHF

size: -
length: 15
J: TRBJ1-1
V: TRBV6-6
D: -
DNA: TGTGCCAGCAGTTACATGGGGGGTGGGGACACTGAAGCTTTCTTT
CDR3: CASSYMGGGDTEAFF

size: -
length: 14
J: TRBJ2-7
V: TRBV5-1
D: TRBD1
DNA: TGCGCCAGCAGCTTGGGGGACAGGTTTACGGTGCAGTACTTC
CDR3: CASSLGDRFTVQYF

size: once
length: 15
J: TRBJ2-7
V: TRBV27
D: -
DNA: TGTGCCAGCAGTTTATCGGCAGGGGCGCAGTACGAGCAGTACTTC
CDR3: CASSLSAGAQYEQYF

size: -
length: 14
J: TRBJ1-2
V: TRBV19
D: -
DNA: TGTGCCAGTAGTATTTGGGCGATTAACTATGGCTACACCTTC
CDR3: CASSIWAINYGYTF

size: once
length: 16
J: TRBJ2-3
V: TRBV7-2
D: TRBD2
DNA: TGTGCCAGTAGTTCCGGGACTAGCGGGTTTACAGATACGCAGTATTTT
CDR3: CASSSGTSGFTDTQYF

size: few
length: 13
J: TRBJ1-1
V: TRBV7-3
D: -
DNA: TGTGCCAGCAGCTTTCAGGTAAACACTGAAGCTTTCTTT
CDR3: CASSFQVNTEAFF

size: few
length: 14
J: TRBJ1-6
V: TRBV5-1
D: -
DNA: TGCGCCAGCAGCCCCGGGAGGGTGAATTCACCCCTCCACTTT
CDR3: CASSPGRVNSPLHF

size: -
length: 15
J: TRBJ2-2
V: TRBV7-3
D: TRBD1
DNA: TGTGCCAGCAGCCGACAGGGGCCGAACACCGGGGAGCTGTTTTTT
CDR3: CASSRQGPNTGELFF